The clone carrying this T cell receptor (beta chain) was picked up one time. Its antigen is not identified. Germline V gene data show CDR1 as SGHTA and CDR2 as FQGTGA. With 9 bases removed from V and 0 bases from J, the gap between germline ends came to 20 bases. CDR3 size: 16 residues. The entry originates in a study of shared clonotypes between healthy human individuals. Regarding the study as a whole: In contrast to clonotypes shared by all four donors, non-shared clonotypes had lower generation probabilities.

Libraries were prepared by immunoSEQ multiplex PCR; TCRdb keeps only in-frame clonotypes and omits some of them. Here the sample spans 2 million to 2.5 million clones, 90% to 95% being singletons. V usage is TRBV7-3 and J usage is TRBJ1-2, with a tentative D call TRBD1 (6 bases). The receptor's source is a man between 18 and 35 years old in good health. Some clones in this sample may be carry-over from other donors' samples. Sequencing was performed on naive CD4+ T cells from PBMCs. As to subset: CD45RA+ positively selected. CDR3 nucleotide sequence: TGTGCCAGACCAAGGGGGTCGACAGGTTCTAACTATGGCTACACCTTC. Its translation: CARPRGSTGSNYGYTF.